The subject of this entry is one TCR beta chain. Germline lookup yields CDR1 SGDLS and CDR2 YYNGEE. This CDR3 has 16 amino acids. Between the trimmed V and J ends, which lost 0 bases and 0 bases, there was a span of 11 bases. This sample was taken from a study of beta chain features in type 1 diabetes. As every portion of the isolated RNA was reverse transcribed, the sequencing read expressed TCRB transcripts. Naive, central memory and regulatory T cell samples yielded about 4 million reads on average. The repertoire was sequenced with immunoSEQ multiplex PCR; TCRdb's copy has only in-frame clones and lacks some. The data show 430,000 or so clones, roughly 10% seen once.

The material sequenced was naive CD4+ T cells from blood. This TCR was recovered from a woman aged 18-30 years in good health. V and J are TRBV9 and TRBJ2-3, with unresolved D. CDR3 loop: CASSVGGALSTDTQYF. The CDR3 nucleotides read TGTGCCAGCAGCGTAGGCGGAGCGTTGAGCACAGATACGCAGTATTTT.